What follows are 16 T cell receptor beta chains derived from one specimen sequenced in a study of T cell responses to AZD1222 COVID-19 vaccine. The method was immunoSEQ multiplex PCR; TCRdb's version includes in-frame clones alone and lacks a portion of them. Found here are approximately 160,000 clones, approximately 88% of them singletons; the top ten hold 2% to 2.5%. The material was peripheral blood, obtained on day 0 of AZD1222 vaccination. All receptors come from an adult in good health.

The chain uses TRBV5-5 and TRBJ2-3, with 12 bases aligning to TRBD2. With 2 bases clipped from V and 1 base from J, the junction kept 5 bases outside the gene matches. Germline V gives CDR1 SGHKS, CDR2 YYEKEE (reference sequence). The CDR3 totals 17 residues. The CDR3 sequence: CASSFYRLAGGTDTQYF. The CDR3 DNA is TGTGCCAGCAGCTTCTACCGACTAGCGGGGGGCACAGATACGCAGTATTTT. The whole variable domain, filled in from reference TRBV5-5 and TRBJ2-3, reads DAGVTQSPTHLIKTRGQQVTLRCSPISGHKSVSWYQQVLGQGPQFIFQYYEKEERGRGNFPDRFSARQFPNYSSELNVNALLLGDSALYLCASSFYRLAGGTDTQYFGPGTRLTVL.

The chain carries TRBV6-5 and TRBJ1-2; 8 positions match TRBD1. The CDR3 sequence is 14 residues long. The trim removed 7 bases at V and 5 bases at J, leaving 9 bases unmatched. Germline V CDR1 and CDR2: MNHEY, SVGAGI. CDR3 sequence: CASTGQGSRYGYTF. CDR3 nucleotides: TGTGCCAGCACTGGACAGGGTTCGCGGTATGGCTACACCTTC.

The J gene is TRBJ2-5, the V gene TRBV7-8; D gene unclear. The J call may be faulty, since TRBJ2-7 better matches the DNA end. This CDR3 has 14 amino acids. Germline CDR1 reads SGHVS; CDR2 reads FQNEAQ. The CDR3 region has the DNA TGTGCCAGCAGCTTTAGGGTCCAATACCACGAGCAGTACTTC. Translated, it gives CASSFRVQYHEQYF.

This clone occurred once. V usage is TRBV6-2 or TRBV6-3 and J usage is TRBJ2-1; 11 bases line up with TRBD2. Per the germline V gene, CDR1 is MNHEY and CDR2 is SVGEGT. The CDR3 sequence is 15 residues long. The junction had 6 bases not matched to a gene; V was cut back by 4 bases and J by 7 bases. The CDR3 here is CASSLLAGARNEQFF. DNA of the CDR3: TGTGCCAGCAGTTTACTAGCGGGAGCAAGAAATGAGCAGTTCTTC.

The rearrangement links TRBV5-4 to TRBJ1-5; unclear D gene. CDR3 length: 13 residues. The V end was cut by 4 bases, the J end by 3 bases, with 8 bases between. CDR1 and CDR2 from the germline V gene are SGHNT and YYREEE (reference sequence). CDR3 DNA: TGTGCCAGCAGCCCCGAGGTCAATCAGCCCCAGCATTTT. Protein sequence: CASSPEVNQPQHF.

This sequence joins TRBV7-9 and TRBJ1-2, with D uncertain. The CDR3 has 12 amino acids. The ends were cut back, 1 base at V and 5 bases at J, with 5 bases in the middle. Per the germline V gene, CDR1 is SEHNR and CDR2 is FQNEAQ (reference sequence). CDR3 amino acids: CASSLVPYGYTF. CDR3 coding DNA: TGTGCCAGCAGCTTAGTGCCTTATGGCTACACCTTC.

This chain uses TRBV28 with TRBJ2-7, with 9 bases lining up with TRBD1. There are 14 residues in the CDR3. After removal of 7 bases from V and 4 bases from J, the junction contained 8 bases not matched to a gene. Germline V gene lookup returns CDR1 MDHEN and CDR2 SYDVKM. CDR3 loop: CASMETGGSYEQYF. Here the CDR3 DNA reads TGTGCCAGCATGGAGACAGGGGGTTCATACGAGCAGTACTTC.

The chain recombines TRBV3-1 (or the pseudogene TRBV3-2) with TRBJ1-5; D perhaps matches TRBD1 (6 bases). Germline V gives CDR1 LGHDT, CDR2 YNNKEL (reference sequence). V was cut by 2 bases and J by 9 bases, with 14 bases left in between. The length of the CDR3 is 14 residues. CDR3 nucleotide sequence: TGTGCCAGCAGCCAAACAGGGAGTGGTCGGCCCCAGCATTTT. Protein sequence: CASSQTGSGRPQHF.

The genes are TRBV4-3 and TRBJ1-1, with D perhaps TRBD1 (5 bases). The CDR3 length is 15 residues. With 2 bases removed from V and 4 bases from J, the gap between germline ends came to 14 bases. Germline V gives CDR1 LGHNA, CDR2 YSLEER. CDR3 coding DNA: TGCGCCAGCAGCCAATCTTTTCAGGGAGGCACTGAAGCTTTCTTT. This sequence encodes CASSQSFQGGTEAFF.

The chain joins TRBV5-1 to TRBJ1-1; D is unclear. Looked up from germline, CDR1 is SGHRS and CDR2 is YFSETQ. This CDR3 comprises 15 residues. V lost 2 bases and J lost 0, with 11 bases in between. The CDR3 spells CASSFQDPMNTEAFF. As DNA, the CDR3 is TGCGCCAGCAGCTTTCAGGACCCCATGAACACTGAAGCTTTCTTT.

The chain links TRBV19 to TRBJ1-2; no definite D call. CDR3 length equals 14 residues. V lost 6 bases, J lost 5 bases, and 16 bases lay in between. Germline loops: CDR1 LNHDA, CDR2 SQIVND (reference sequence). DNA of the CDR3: TGTGCCAGTAGCAGTGAGGCGGGGAATTATGGCTACACCTTC. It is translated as CASSSEAGNYGYTF.

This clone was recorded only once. Here the CDR3 DNA reads TGTGCCAGCAGTGAACTCAGCGGGAGCGGAATGGATACGCAGTATTTT. It translates to CASSELSGSGMDTQYF. The chain combines TRBV6-1 with TRBJ2-3; 8 bases match TRBD2. The CDR3 runs 16 residues. Germline assignment: CDR1 MNHNS and CDR2 SASEGT. V lost 2 bases to trimming and J lost 6 bases; unmatched junction nucleotides: 10.

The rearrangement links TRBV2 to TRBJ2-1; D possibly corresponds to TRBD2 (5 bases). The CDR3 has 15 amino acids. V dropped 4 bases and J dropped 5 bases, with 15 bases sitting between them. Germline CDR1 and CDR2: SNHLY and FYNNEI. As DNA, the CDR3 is TGTGCCAGCAGTGTAGATCCGGGATTTGACAATGAGCAGTTCTTC. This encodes CASSVDPGFDNEQFF.

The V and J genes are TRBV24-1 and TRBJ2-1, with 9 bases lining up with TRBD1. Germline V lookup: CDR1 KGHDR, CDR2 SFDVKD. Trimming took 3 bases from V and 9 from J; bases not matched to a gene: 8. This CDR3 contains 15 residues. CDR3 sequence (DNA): TGTGCCACCAGTGATACGGGACAGGGAAGGGGTGAGCAGTTCTTC. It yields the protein CATSDTGQGRGEQFF.

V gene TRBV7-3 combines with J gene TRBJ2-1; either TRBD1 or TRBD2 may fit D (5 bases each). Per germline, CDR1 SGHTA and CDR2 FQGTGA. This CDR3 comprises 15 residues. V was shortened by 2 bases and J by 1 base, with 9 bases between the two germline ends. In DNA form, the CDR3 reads TGTGCCAGCAGCTTAGGGACCGTTTCCTACAATGAGCAGTTCTTC. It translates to CASSLGTVSYNEQFF.

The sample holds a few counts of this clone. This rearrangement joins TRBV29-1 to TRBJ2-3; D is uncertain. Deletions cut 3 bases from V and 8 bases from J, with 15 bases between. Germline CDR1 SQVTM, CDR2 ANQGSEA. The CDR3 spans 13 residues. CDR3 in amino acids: CSVESGKLGTQYF. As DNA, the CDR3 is TGCAGCGTTGAGTCTGGTAAGTTGGGTACGCAGTATTTT.